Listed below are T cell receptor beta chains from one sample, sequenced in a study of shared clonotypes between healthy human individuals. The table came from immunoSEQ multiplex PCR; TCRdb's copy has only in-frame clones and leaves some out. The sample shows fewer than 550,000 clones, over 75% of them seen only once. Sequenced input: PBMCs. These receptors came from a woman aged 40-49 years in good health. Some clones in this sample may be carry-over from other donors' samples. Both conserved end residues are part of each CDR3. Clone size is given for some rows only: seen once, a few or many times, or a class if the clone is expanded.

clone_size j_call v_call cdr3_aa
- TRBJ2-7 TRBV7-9 CASSPSGSFPYEQYF
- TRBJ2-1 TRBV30 CAWKGGSPLEQFF
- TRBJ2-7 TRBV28 CASSSVSGYEQYF
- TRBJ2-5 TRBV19 CASKVQGEETQYF
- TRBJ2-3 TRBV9 CASRREGTDTQYF
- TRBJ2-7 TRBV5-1 CASSWGTDSYEQYF
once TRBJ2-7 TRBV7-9 CASSLGVGRGYEQYF
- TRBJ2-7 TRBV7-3 CASSLGQNYEQYF
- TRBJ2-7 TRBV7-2 CASSSGLAGVDEQYF
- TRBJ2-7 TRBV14 CASSQSIQGQQYF
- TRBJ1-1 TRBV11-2 CASSLGWATEAFF
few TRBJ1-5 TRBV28 CAGSYTLQPQHF
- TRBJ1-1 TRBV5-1 CASSPTDRAIMNTEAFF
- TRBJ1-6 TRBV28 CASSFTDRNSPLHF
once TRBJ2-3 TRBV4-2 CASSQRRQGDTQYF
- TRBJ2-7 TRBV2 CASSEWDYEQYF
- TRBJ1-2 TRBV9 CASSVAGHPGYGYTF
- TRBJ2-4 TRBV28 CASRTPAKNIQYF
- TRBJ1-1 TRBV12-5 CASGLATRDRGDTEAFF
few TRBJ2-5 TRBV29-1 CSAPRQGAVGWQTQYF
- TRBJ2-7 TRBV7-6 CASSLAGVPYEQYF
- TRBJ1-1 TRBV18 CASSPSAGVGNTEAFF
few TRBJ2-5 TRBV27 CASSLSIRGTTNGETQYF
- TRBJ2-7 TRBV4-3 CASSRGQGNSYEQYF
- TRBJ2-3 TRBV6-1 CASTPAGIHTDTQYF
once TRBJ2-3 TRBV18 CASLGRQGADTQYF
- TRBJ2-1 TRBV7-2 CASSLGGRSYNEQFF
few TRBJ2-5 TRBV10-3 CAISERLPGETQYF
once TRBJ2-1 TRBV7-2 CASSLEAPGGPSSYNEQFF
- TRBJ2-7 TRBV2 CAGLSVSYEQYF
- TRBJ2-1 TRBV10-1 CSTPLGYNEQFF
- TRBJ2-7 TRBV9 CASSVGLAVDYEQYF
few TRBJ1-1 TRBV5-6 CASSRAAGTEAFF
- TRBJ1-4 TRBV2 CASSGIPGRGQTNEKLFF
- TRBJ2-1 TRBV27 CASSDHSGNEQFF
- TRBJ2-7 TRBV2 CASIKQGTGEQYF
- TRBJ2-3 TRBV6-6 CASGWVRDTQYF
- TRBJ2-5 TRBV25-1 CASSQGGREGETQYF
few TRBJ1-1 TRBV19 CASSTPGLNTEAFF
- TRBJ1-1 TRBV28 CASSLPQDLNTEAFF
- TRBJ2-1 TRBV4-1 CASSRGTSGDNEQFF
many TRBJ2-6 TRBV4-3 CASSQVVPSGANVLTF
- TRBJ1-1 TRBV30 CAWRGDRGPGLGTEAFF
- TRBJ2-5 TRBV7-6 CASSLLPSGRALVETQYF
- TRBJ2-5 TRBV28 CASKVDHGVGETQYF
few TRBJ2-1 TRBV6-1 CASSEFGTPLLSYNEQFF
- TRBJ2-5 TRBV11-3 CASSLGDRHPTQETQYF
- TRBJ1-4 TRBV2 CASSRDLEKLFF
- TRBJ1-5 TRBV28 CASSSHRRGLGSSNQPQHF
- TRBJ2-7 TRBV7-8 CASSPIGGLYEQYF
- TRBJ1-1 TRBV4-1 CASSQPDRGVNTEAFF
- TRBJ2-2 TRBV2 CASSESHLANTGELFF
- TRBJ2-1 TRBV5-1 CASSVAPGNEQFF
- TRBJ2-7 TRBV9 CASSVVAGDYEQYF
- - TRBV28 CASRAGDSSYEQYF
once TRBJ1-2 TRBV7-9 CASSLRQGIRANYGYTF
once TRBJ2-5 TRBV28 CASSYGLAGGQETQYF